These 30 T cell receptor beta chains were sequenced from one sample in a study of OX40 agonist ivuxolimab in advanced cancers. Sequencing used immunoSEQ multiplex PCR; TCRdb keeps in-frame clones, though not all of them. The table records 20,000 or so clones, more than 65% of them present only once. The sequencing here drew on CD4+ or CD8+ T cells sorted from blood, taken in a trial of the OX40 agonist ivuxolimab. These receptors were taken from an adult with an advanced solid tumor such as melanoma, head and neck, liver or kidney cancer.

The chain links TRBV18 to TRBJ1-2, with D possibly matching TRBD1 (5 bases). Trimming cost V 5 bases and J 0 bases, with 13 bases left between them. CDR3 length: 15 amino acids. Germline CDR1 KGHSH, CDR2 LQKENI. The CDR3 sequence: CASSSGTSANYGYTF. As DNA, the CDR3 is TGTGCCAGCTCATCCGGGACGTCAGCTAACTATGGCTACACCTTC.

The rearrangement links TRBV7-2 to TRBJ2-3, with D maybe TRBD1 (6 bases). Trimming shortened V by 5 bases and J by 2 bases, and 8 bases separated the two germline ends. CDR1 is SGHTA and CDR2 is FQGNSA in the germline V gene. This CDR3 comprises 13 residues. CDR3 protein: CASSPGATDTQYF. The CDR3 region has the DNA TGTGCCAGCAGCCCAGGGGCCACAGATACGCAGTATTTT.

Only one count was recorded for this clone. V and J are TRBV9 and TRBJ2-3, with 7 bases fitting TRBD2. This CDR3 comprises 16 residues. CDR1 and CDR2 from the germline V gene are SGDLS and YYNGEE. With 2 bases clipped from V and 1 base from J, the junction kept 7 bases outside the gene matches. CDR3 sequence (DNA): TGTGCCAGCAGCGTGGGGGGGTCGTCTGGCACAGATACGCAGTATTTT. Protein product: CASSVGGSSGTDTQYF.

The chain combines TRBV28 with TRBJ1-2; possibly TRBD1 for D (5 bases). V was trimmed by 2 bases and J by 4 bases, leaving 11 bases between them. There are 14 residues in the CDR3. The germline V gene encodes CDR1 MDHEN and CDR2 SYDVKM. The chain's CDR3 is CASSLGGPGYGYTF. CDR3 DNA sequence: TGTGCCAGCAGTTTAGGGGGTCCTGGCTATGGCTACACCTTC.

There are a few counts of this clone. V is TRBV4-2 and J is TRBJ2-7, with 8 bases lining up with TRBD2. The CDR3 is 14 residues long. The germline V gene encodes CDR1 LGHNA and CDR2 YNFKEQ. Unmatched junction bases numbered 7, after V lost 1 base and J lost 8 bases. The CDR3 DNA follows: TGTGCCAGCAGCCAAGTGGAGCGGGAGAGCCAGCAGTACTTC. Its translation is CASSQVERESQQYF.

This rearrangement joins TRBV5-1 to TRBJ2-7, with a weak D call TRBD2 (6 bases). V dropped 4 bases and J dropped 7 bases, with 18 bases sitting between them. The germline gives CDR1 SGHRS, CDR2 YFSETQ. The CDR3 is 14 residues long. The CDR3 DNA is TGCGCCAGCAGCCCGGCGGGGCAAGGATCTGAGCAGTACTTC. Encoded protein: CASSPAGQGSEQYF.

In this sample, this clone turned up a few times. The chain carries TRBV14 and TRBJ2-7; possibly TRBD1 for D (5 bases). CDR3 size: 17 residues. Germline V CDR1 and CDR2: SGHDN, FVKESK. Trimming stripped 3 bases from V and 2 bases from J, with 20 bases between. The DNA for the CDR3 is TGTGCCAGCAGCCAGCAGGGTAGGGCAGGGCCTACCTACGAGCAGTACTTC. This encodes CASSQQGRAGPTYEQYF.

The chain links TRBV27 to TRBJ1-2; TRBD1 agrees at 10 bases. This CDR3 has 15 residues. Per germline, CDR1 MNHEY and CDR2 SMNVEV (reference sequence). V was clipped by 3 bases and J by 1 base; unmatched bases: 2. CDR3 in DNA: TGTGCCAGCAGTTTCAGGACAGGGGGTAACTATGGCTACACCTTC. This translates into CASSFRTGGNYGYTF.

This chain uses TRBV27 with TRBJ1-4; TRBD1 aligns across 7 bases. Germline V lookup: CDR1 MNHEY, CDR2 SMNVEV (reference sequence). The CDR3 runs to 17 residues. J was trimmed by 0 bases and V by 6 bases; bases with no gene match: 10. CDR3 coding DNA: TGTGCCAGCAGACCGACAGGGTTCTTTCCAACTAATGAAAAACTGTTTTTT. Translation: CASRPTGFFPTNEKLFF.

The rearrangement uses TRBV7-2 and TRBJ2-7, with D hard to call. Germline V lookup: CDR1 SGHTA, CDR2 FQGNSA. V was clipped by 5 bases and J by 3 bases, with 5 bases between them. This CDR3 spans 11 amino acids. This CDR3 is CASSPNYEQYF. CDR3 in DNA: TGTGCCAGCAGCCCAAACTACGAGCAGTACTTC.

This clone was found a few times. V and J are TRBV5-4 and TRBJ2-3; D is unresolved. With 0 bases removed from V and 4 bases from J, the gap between germline ends came to 3 bases. In germline, CDR1 is SGHNT, CDR2 YYREEE (reference sequence). The CDR3 runs to 12 residues. As DNA, the CDR3 is TGTGCCAGCAGCTTGGGGGCAGATACGCAGTATTTT. This encodes CASSLGADTQYF.

The J gene is TRBJ2-7, the V gene TRBV6-1; 7 bases fit TRBD2. The germline V gene encodes CDR1 MNHNS and CDR2 SASEGT. This CDR3 spans 15 amino acids. Trimming removed 6 bases from V and 2 bases from J; junction bases left unmatched: 10. The DNA of the CDR3 is TGTGCCAGCAGCCTTTACGGAGCGGGACCCTACGAGCAGTACTTC. It yields the protein CASSLYGAGPYEQYF.

This clone turned up a few times. The rearrangement joins TRBV9 to TRBJ2-1, with D maybe TRBD2 (7 bases). The V gene lost 4 bases and the J gene lost 8 bases, with 16 bases spanning the gap. This CDR3 contains 14 residues. Germline V CDR1 and CDR2: SGDLS, YYNGEE. As DNA, the CDR3 is TGTGCCAGCAGCCCGGGGGGCGGGAGTGATGAGCAGTTCTTC. Amino acids: CASSPGGGSDEQFF.

The V gene is TRBV29-1, the J gene TRBJ2-1; 11 bases map to TRBD2. J lost 7 bases, V lost 5 bases, and 7 bases had no gene match. The CDR3 has 14 residues. The germline CDR1 and CDR2 sequences are SQVTM and ANQGSEA. CDR3 nucleotides: TGCAGCGTTAGTAGCGGGAGGGTCAGAAATGAGCAGTTCTTC. It codes for CSVSSGRVRNEQFF.

The chain joins TRBV28 to TRBJ2-2; TRBD1 might be the D (6 bases). This CDR3 is 15 amino acids long. With 4 bases removed from V and 4 bases from J, the gap between germline ends came to 13 bases. Germline V gives CDR1 MDHEN, CDR2 SYDVKM. CDR3 sequence reads: CASSSDRPSTGELFF. The CDR3 coding sequence is TGTGCCAGCAGTTCTGACAGGCCGAGCACCGGGGAGCTGTTTTTT.

The chain recombines TRBV5-1 with TRBJ2-2; D is unresolved. CDR1 and CDR2 (germline): SGHRS, YFSETQ. CDR3 length: 13 residues. Trimming shortened V by 4 bases and J by 4 bases, and 8 bases separated the two germline ends. The CDR3 here is CASSPEGTGELFF. In DNA, the CDR3 is TGCGCCAGCAGCCCGGAAGGCACCGGGGAGCTGTTTTTT.

The V and J genes are TRBV7-2 and TRBJ2-7; TRBD1 matches at 7 bases. The germline V gene encodes CDR1 SGHTA and CDR2 FQGNSA. CDR3 length equals 13 residues. Trimming at V came to 3 bases and at J to 3 bases, leaving 2 bases not matched to a gene. CDR3 in DNA: TGTGCCAGCAGCTTGGCAGGGGGCTACGAGCAGTACTTC. Its translation: CASSLAGGYEQYF.

In its sample, this clone was seen a few times. V is TRBV5-1 and J is TRBJ2-7; weak D call: TRBD1 (5 bases). The germline V and J ends were trimmed by 4 bases and 0 bases, with 11 bases remaining between them. This CDR3 is built from 14 residues. Germline V lookup: CDR1 SGHRS, CDR2 YFSETQ. The CDR3 protein is CASSKQESSYEQYF. DNA of the CDR3: TGCGCCAGCAGCAAACAGGAGAGCTCCTACGAGCAGTACTTC.

This clone was seen a handful of times. V usage is TRBV27 and J usage is TRBJ2-3; tentatively, D is TRBD1 or TRBD2 (5 bases each). The CDR3 runs 12 residues. Trimming pared 3 bases from V and 9 bases from J, leaving 10 bases between. The germline gives CDR1 MNHEY, CDR2 SMNVEV (reference sequence). This CDR3 is CASSFTRGTQYF. CDR3 coding DNA: TGTGCCAGCAGTTTTACTAGGGGCACGCAGTATTTT.

This clone was observed a single time. The chain employs TRBV9 and TRBJ2-2, with 8 nucleotides matching TRBD2. Unmatched junction bases numbered 4, after V lost 1 base and J lost 2 bases. The CDR3 is 16 residues long. Looked up from germline, CDR1 is SGDLS and CDR2 is YYNGEE. The CDR3 sequence: CASSVTSGSNTGELFF. The CDR3, as DNA: TGTGCCAGCAGCGTAACCAGCGGGAGTAACACCGGGGAGCTGTTTTTT.

The rearrangement joins TRBV18 to TRBJ2-3, with D perhaps matching TRBD1 (5 bases). The germline V gene encodes CDR1 KGHSH and CDR2 LQKENI. V lost 6 bases and J lost 1, with 17 bases in between. This CDR3 has 16 amino acids. The CDR3 DNA reads TGTGCCAGCTCCACGGGCCAGACAGCTGGCACAGATACGCAGTATTTT. Translated: CASSTGQTAGTDTQYF. The full variable domain, its missing parts supplied by reference TRBV18 and TRBJ2-3, is NAGVMQNPRHLVRRRGQEARLRCSPMKGHSHVYWYRQLPEEGLKFMVYLQKENIIDESGMPKERFSAEFPKEGPSILRIQQVVRGDSAAYFCASSTGQTAGTDTQYFGPGTRLTVL.

The J gene is TRBJ2-7, the V gene TRBV7-2; TRBD2 aligns across 7 bases. Germline trimming cut 1 base from V and 1 base from J; bases unmatched to any gene: 4. CDR3 length: 15 residues. The V gene's germline CDR1 is SGHTA and CDR2 FQGNSA. The CDR3 region has the DNA TGTGCCAGCAGCTTAGAAGCTAGCGGTTCCTACGAGCAGTACTTC. Translated: CASSLEASGSYEQYF. Full variable domain (rest looked up from reference TRBV7-2 and TRBJ2-7): GAGVSQSPSNKVTEKGKDVELRCDPISGHTALYWYRQSLGQGLEFLIYFQGNSAPDKSGLPSDRFSAERTGGSVSTLTIQRTQQEDSAVYLCASSLEASGSYEQYFGPGTRLTVT.

This clone was counted between two and nine times. J is TRBJ2-7 and V is TRBV28; 11 nucleotides line up with TRBD1. V trimming: 4 bases; J trimming: 3 bases; junction bases outside the gene matches: 2. CDR1 and CDR2 (germline): MDHEN, SYDVKM. The CDR3 runs 14 residues. The DNA of the CDR3 is TGTGCCAGCAGTTCGGGACAGGGGGTCTACGAGCAGTACTTC. This encodes CASSSGQGVYEQYF.

This chain links TRBV19 with TRBJ2-7; D gene unclear. This CDR3 has 13 amino acids. Germline V gene lookup returns CDR1 LNHDA and CDR2 SQIVND (reference sequence). V was cut by 0 bases and J by 0 bases, with 3 bases left in between. In DNA form, the CDR3 reads TGTGCCAGTAGTATAGACCTCTCCTACGAGCAGTACTTC. It is translated as CASSIDLSYEQYF. The full variable domain, completed using reference TRBV19 and TRBJ2-7, is DGGITQSPKYLFRKEGQNVTLSCEQNLNHDAMYWYRQDPGQGLRLIYYSQIVNDFQKGDIAEGYSVSREKKESFPLTVTSAQKNPTAFYLCASSIDLSYEQYFGPGTRLTVT.

J is TRBJ1-5 and V is TRBV27; TRBD1 might be the D (6 bases). In germline, CDR1 is MNHEY, CDR2 SMNVEV (reference sequence). This CDR3 spans 14 amino acids. Deletions cut 3 bases from V and 4 bases from J, with 10 bases between. DNA of the CDR3: TGTGCCAGCAGTTTTACCGACAGGAATCAGCCCCAGCATTTT. Protein product: CASSFTDRNQPQHF.

The rearrangement links TRBV7-3 to TRBJ2-1, with TRBD2 as a possible D gene (5 bases). Looked up from germline, CDR1 is SGHTA and CDR2 is FQGTGA. The CDR3 covers 14 residues. Deletions cut 5 bases from V and 6 bases from J, with 14 bases between. CDR3: CASSPRGRSNEQFF. As DNA, the CDR3 is TGTGCCAGCAGCCCTCGCGGGCGGAGCAATGAGCAGTTCTTC. The whole variable domain, filled in from reference TRBV7-3 and TRBJ2-1, reads GAGVSQTPSNKVTEKGKYVELRCDPISGHTALYWYRQSLGQGPEFLIYFQGTGAADDSGLPNDRFFAVRPEGSVSTLKIQRTERGDSAVYLCASSPRGRSNEQFFGPGTRLTVL.

This clone showed up just once. The V gene is TRBV15, the J gene TRBJ2-4; possibly TRBD1 for D (5 bases). The CDR3 totals 18 residues. The V end was cut by 1 base, the J end by 1 base, with 17 bases between. Looked up from germline, CDR1 is LNHNV and CDR2 is YYDKDF (reference sequence). DNA for the CDR3: TGTGCCACCAGCAGAGGGCAGGAAGGGGTATCGGCCAAAAACATTCAGTACTTC. Protein sequence: CATSRGQEGVSAKNIQYF.

V and J are TRBV6-6 and TRBJ2-5; tentatively, D is TRBD2 (6 bases). The J call is doubtful: the DNA matches TRBJ2-7 better. There are 14 residues in the CDR3. The V gene's germline CDR1 is MNHNY and CDR2 SVGAGI (reference sequence). The CDR3 region is CASHPTGGNYEQYF. CDR3 coding DNA: TGTGCCAGCCATCCGACGGGCGGGAACTACGAGCAGTACTTC.

This chain connects TRBV27 to TRBJ2-1; maybe TRBD2 (5 bases). Trimming stripped 0 bases from V and 10 bases from J, with 16 bases between. Looked up from germline, CDR1 is MNHEY and CDR2 is SMNVEV (reference sequence). The CDR3 covers 15 residues. CDR3 residues: CASSLSKLVISEQFF. The DNA for the CDR3 is TGTGCCAGCAGTTTATCGAAACTAGTCATTTCGGAGCAGTTCTTC.

The chain carries TRBV5-1 and TRBJ2-4; D ambiguous. CDR3 size: 15 residues. Trimming left V 2 bases short and J 6 bases short, with 15 bases between. Germline V lookup: CDR1 SGHRS, CDR2 YFSETQ. For the CDR3, the DNA is TGCGCCAGCAGCTTAGTAGTAGCTAGTGGAAACATTCAGTACTTC. Translation gives CASSLVVASGNIQYF.